The next 5 T cell receptor beta chains were all read from a single sample in a study of blood T cell repertoires in COVID-19. The method was immunoSEQ multiplex PCR; TCRdb's version includes in-frame clones alone and lacks a portion of them. The sample has approximately 300,000 clones, about 92% seen once. Specimen: PBMCs or T cells enriched from blood (not recorded which). The receptors shown here come from a woman in her twenties or thirties who had recovered from COVID-19.

CDR3 DNA sequence: TGTGCCAGCAGGGAGACAGGGCGGTCTAATGAAAAACTGTTTTTT. Protein sequence: CASRETGRSNEKLFF. V usage is TRBV2 and J usage is TRBJ1-4; TRBD1 aligns across 7 bases. CDR1 is SNHLY and CDR2 is FYNNEI in the germline V gene. CDR3 length equals 15 residues. V dropped 6 bases and J dropped 3; count of bases not matched to a gene: 7.

V and J are TRBV28 and TRBJ1-5; TRBD1 aligns across 7 bases. The trim removed 3 bases at V and 2 bases at J, leaving 4 bases unmatched. CDR3 length: 15 residues. CDR1 is MDHEN, CDR2 SYDVKM, per germline. The CDR3 loop reads CASSFHGQGNQPQHF. The DNA of the CDR3 is TGTGCCAGCAGTTTTCACGGACAGGGCAATCAGCCCCAGCATTTT.

The V gene is TRBV10-1, the J gene TRBJ2-1; 11 bases are shared with TRBD2. V lost 9 bases, J lost 1 base, and 5 bases stayed unmatched. The CDR3 spans 15 residues. Germline V CDR1 and CDR2: WNHNN, SYGVQD (reference sequence). The CDR3 region is CARVAGGISYNEQFF. DNA for the CDR3: TGCGCCAGAGTAGCGGGAGGGATTTCCTACAATGAGCAGTTCTTC.

The V gene is TRBV14, the J gene TRBJ1-3; the match to TRBD1 covers 9 bases. The CDR3 consists of 16 residues. With V trimmed by 5 bases and J by 0 bases, 5 bases remained unmatched. Per germline, CDR1 SGHDN and CDR2 FVKESK. CDR3 nucleotide sequence: TGTGCCAGCAGCAAGACAGGGGGTACCTCTGGAAACACCATATATTTT. As protein: CASSKTGGTSGNTIYF. Complete variable domain (other parts from reference TRBV14 and TRBJ1-3): EAGVTQFPSHSVIEKGQTVTLRCDPISGHDNLYWYRRVMGKEIKFLLHFVKESKQDESGMPNNRFLAERTGGTYSTLKVQPAELEDSGVYFCASSKTGGTSGNTIYFGEGSWLTVV.

The V call is TRBV4-3, the J call TRBJ1-1; no firm D call. The CDR3 contains 14 residues. The ends were cut back, 0 bases at V and 5 bases at J, with 10 bases in the middle. The germline gives CDR1 LGHNA, CDR2 YSLEER. The CDR3 region is CASSQDFSGTEAFF. The CDR3 nucleotides read TGCGCCAGCAGCCAAGACTTTAGCGGGACTGAAGCTTTCTTT.